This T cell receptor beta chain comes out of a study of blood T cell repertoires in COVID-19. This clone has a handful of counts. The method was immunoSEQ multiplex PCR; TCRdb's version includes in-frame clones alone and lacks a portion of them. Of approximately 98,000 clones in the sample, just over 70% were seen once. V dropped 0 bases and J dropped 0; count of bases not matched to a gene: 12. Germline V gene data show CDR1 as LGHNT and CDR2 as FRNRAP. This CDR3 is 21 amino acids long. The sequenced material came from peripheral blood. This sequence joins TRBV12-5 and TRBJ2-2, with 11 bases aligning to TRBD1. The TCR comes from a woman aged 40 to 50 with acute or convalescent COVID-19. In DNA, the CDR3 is TGTGCTAGTGGTTTGGTTCGGGGACAGGGGGAATGGAAGGCGAACACCGGGGAGCTGTTTTTT. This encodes CASGLVRGQGEWKANTGELFF.